One T cell receptor (beta chain) is described in this entry. Its matching antigen is unknown. This sample is drawn from a study of Graves' ophthalmopathy and Graves' hyperthyroidism. Study findings and constraints: With 70.59% sensitivity and about 78% specificity, the model predicted ophthalmopathy progression.

Researchers took RNA transcripts and amplified TCR beta CDR3 regions from them. HTBI primers primed a first-round RT-PCR, and a second-round multiplex PCR followed. One entry per CDR3 protein results from TCRdb running MiXCR on the multiplex PCR reads. The sample holds around 1,200,000 distinct CDR3 sequences, 35% to 40% seen once. This CDR3 is 15 amino acids long. CDR1 and CDR2 from the germline V gene are SGHTA and FQGNSA. Deletions cut 3 bases from V and 3 bases from J, with 15 bases between. The chain couples TRBV7-2 to TRBJ2-7; D is uncertain. The sequenced sample consisted of peripheral blood or thyroid tissue (not recorded which). The clonotype was recovered from an adult man with Graves' hyperthyroidism. The DNA for the CDR3 is TGTGCCAGCAGCTTTGCCAGCACGAACCTCTACGAGCAGTACTTC. Residues: CASSFASTNLYEQYF.